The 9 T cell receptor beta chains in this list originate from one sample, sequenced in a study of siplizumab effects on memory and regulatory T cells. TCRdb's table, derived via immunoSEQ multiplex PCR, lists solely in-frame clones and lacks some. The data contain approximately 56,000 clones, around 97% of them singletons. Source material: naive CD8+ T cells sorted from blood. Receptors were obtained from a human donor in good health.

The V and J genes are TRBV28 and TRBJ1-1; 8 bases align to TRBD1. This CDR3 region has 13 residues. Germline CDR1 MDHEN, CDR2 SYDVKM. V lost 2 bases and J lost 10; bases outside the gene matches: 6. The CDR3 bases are TGTGCCAGCAGTTTACTCCAGGGGGCGACAGCTTTCTTT. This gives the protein CASSLLQGATAFF.

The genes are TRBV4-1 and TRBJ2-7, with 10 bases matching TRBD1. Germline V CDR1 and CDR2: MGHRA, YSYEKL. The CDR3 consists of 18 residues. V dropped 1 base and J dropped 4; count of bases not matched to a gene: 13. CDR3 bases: TGCGCCAGCAGCCAAGCCCCCGGGACAGGGGTAGGACTTTACGAGCAGTACTTC. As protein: CASSQAPGTGVGLYEQYF.

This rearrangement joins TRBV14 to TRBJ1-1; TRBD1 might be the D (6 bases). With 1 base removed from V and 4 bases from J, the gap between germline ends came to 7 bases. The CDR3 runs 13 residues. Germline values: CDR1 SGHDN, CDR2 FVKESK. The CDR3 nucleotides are TGTGCCAGCAGCCAAGGGGGGCGCACTGAAGCTTTCTTT. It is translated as CASSQGGRTEAFF.

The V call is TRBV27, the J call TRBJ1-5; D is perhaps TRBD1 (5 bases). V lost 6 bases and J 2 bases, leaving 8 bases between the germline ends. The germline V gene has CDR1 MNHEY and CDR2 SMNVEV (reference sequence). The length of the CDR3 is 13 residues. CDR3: CASSMGGNQPQHF. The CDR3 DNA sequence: TGTGCCAGCAGCATGGGGGGCAATCAGCCCCAGCATTTT.

CDR3 sequence reads: CASSTDMIDQPQHF. In nucleotides, the CDR3 is TGTGCCAGTAGTACCGACATGATCGATCAGCCCCAGCATTTT. V is TRBV19 and J is TRBJ1-5; D unclear. Trimming removed 4 bases at V and 5 bases at J, with 12 bases between. Germline values: CDR1 LNHDA, CDR2 SQIVND (reference sequence). CDR3 length equals 14 residues.

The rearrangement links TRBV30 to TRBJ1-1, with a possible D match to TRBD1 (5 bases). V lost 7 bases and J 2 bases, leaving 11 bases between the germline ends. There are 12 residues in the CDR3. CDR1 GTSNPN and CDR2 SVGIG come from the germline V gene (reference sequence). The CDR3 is CALTETNTEAFF. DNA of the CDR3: TGTGCCTTGACAGAGACAAACACTGAAGCTTTCTTT. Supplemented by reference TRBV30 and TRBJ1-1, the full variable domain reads SQTIHQWPATLVQPVGSPLSLECTVEGTSNPNLYWYRQAAGRGLQLLFYSVGIGQISSEVPQNLSASRPQDRQFILSSKKLLLSDSGFYLCALTETNTEAFFGQGTRLTVV.

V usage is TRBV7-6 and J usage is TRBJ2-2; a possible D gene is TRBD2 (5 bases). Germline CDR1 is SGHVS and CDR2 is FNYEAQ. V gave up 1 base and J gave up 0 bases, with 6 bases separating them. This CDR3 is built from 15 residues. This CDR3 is CASSLGTANTGELFF. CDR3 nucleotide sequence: TGTGCCAGCAGCTTAGGGACTGCGAACACCGGGGAGCTGTTTTTT.

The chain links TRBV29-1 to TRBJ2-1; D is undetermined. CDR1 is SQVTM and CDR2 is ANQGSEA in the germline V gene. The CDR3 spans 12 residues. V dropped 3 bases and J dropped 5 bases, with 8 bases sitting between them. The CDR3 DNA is TGCAGCGTTGAGTATAGAAACAATGAGCAGTTCTTC. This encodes CSVEYRNNEQFF.

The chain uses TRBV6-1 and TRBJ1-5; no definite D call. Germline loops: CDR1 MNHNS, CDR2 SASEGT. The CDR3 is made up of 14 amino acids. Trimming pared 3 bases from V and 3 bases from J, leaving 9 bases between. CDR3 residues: CASSDNRYNQPQHF. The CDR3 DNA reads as TGTGCCAGCAGTGATAATAGATACAATCAGCCCCAGCATTTT.